Detailed here is one T cell receptor (beta chain). The antigen is unknown. The data were taken from a study of cytomegalovirus exposure and HLA in healthy donors. Study as a whole: There were roughly 120 million unique TCR beta sequences, drawn from about 200 million T cells, in an earlier analysis. Regarding the study as a whole: The study recorded 160 or so TCR beta chains that were cytomegalovirus-associated.

Healthy bone marrow donors formed the donor group. The PCR used 60 Vbeta and 13 Jbeta primers. Assay: immunoSEQ multiplex PCR; the TCRdb copy retains only in-frame clones and omits some. The data hold 200,000 to 250,000 clones, with approximately 85% observed a single time. Germline V gene data show CDR1 as SGDLS and CDR2 as YYNGEE. With V trimmed by 0 bases and J by 1 base, 3 bases remained unmatched. The CDR3 loop spans 15 amino acids. This TCR derives from a woman in her thirties or forties in good health and CMV-seronegative. The J gene is TRBJ2-5, the V gene TRBV9; 7 nucleotides align to TRBD2. What was sequenced was PBMCs. CDR3 sequence (DNA): TGTGCCAGCAGCGTAGATTCGGGGGGCCAAGAGACCCAGTACTTC. Translation gives CASSVDSGGQETQYF.